These T cell receptor beta chains were read from a single sample in a study of CD8 T cells in Susac syndrome. MiXCR, run by TCRdb on the immunoSEQ multiplex PCR reads, gives a single entry per CDR3 protein. This repertoire shows roughly 300,000 distinct CDR3 sequences, 70% to 90% found once; its top ten account for about 0.11%. The sequencing input was CD8+ T cells from PBMCs. The receptors were gathered from a human donor with multiple sclerosis. Both conserved end residues are part of each CDR3. A D gene is named only where the DNA matches it firmly. Expanded clones get a size class; other rows say once, few or many, or leave the size out.

TRBJ1-1,TRBV19,.,once,CASIRGPYKAGTEAFF,TGTGCCAGTATCCGGGGCCCCTATAAGGCAGGCACTGAAGCTTTCTTT
TRBJ2-1,TRBV9,.,.,CASGPTRGEQFF,TGTGCCAGCGGGCCTACTCGAGGTGAGCAGTTCTTC
TRBJ2-1,TRBV13,.,.,CASSLENTNEQFF,TGTGCCAGCAGCCTAGAAAACACGAATGAGCAGTTCTTC
TRBJ1-4,TRBV7-9,.,.,CASSSTFGTGEKLFF,TGTGCCAGCAGCTCCACGTTCGGGACGGGAGAAAAACTGTTTTTT
TRBJ2-5,TRBV28,.,.,CASSLKPWGRKETQYF,TGTGCCAGCAGTTTAAAACCCTGGGGTAGAAAGGAGACCCAGTACTTC
TRBJ2-1,TRBV28,.,.,CASSFHANNEQFF,TGTGCCAGCAGTTTTCATGCCAACAATGAGCAGTTCTTC
TRBJ2-5,TRBV5-1,TRBD2,.,CASSPSLAGGSETQYF,TGCGCCAGCAGCCCATCCCTCGCGGGAGGGTCGGAGACCCAGTACTTC
TRBJ1-2,TRBV4-1,.,.,CASSQEPKLTTYGYTF,TGCGCCAGCAGCCAAGAGCCGAAACTTACAACCTATGGCTACACCTTC
TRBJ2-3,TRBV20-1,.,.,CSGPRDRVIYTDTQYF,TGCAGTGGGCCCCGGGATAGAGTTATTTACACAGATACGCAGTATTTT
TRBJ2-1,TRBV7-9,.,.,CASSLGVTSTGEQFF,TGTGCCAGCAGCTTAGGAGTGACATCGACGGGTGAGCAGTTCTTC
TRBJ2-7,TRBV5-6,.,.,CASSWSTGLYEQYF,TGTGCCAGCAGTTGGTCAACAGGTCTCTACGAGCAGTACTTC
TRBJ2-7,TRBV28,.,.,CASSSEGGEQYF,TGTGCCAGCAGTTCTGAGGGAGGCGAGCAGTACTTC
TRBJ1-5,TRBV27,.,.,CASHKGGSNQPQHF,TGTGCCAGTCATAAGGGGGGAAGCAATCAGCCCCAGCATTTT
TRBJ2-1,TRBV6-2/TRBV6-3,.,.,CASSYSASATFQFF,TGTGCCAGCAGTTACTCGGCTAGCGCAACCTTCCAGTTCTTC
TRBJ1-1,TRBV28,TRBD1,.,CATFHPGQGGYEAFF,TGTGCCACCTTCCATCCGGGACAGGGGGGCTATGAAGCTTTCTTT
TRBJ2-7,TRBV29-1,TRBD1,.,CSAGTGEDGEQYF,TGCAGCGCAGGGACAGGGGAGGATGGCGAGCAGTACTTC
TRBJ2-2,TRBV12-5,.,.,CASSWLTNTGELFF,TGTGCTAGTTCCTGGCTGACAAACACCGGGGAGCTGTTTTTT
TRBJ2-3,TRBV5-1,TRBD2,.,CASSLGQRERDTQYF,TGCGCCAGCAGCTTGGGCCAGCGGGAGAGAGATACGCAGTATTTT
TRBJ2-7,TRBV7-9,.,.,CACGQGETYEQYF,TGTGCCTGCGGCCAGGGCGAGACCTACGAGCAGTACTTC
TRBJ2-1,TRBV29-1,.,.,CSVVGGEQFF,TGCAGCGTTGTGGGAGGTGAGCAGTTCTTC
TRBJ2-1,TRBV7-9,TRBD1,few,CASSSPGQGYNEQFF,TGTGCCAGCAGTTCCCCGGGACAGGGGTACAATGAGCAGTTCTTC
TRBJ1-5,TRBV7-9,.,few,CASSLGYQPQHF,TGTGCCAGCAGCTTAGGGTATCAGCCCCAGCATTTT
TRBJ1-4,TRBV6-1,.,.,CASSEAQGTGEKLFF,TGTGCCAGCAGTGAAGCGCAAGGGACGGGCGAAAAACTGTTTTTT
TRBJ2-7,TRBV27,TRBD1,.,CASSRGQGAYYEQYF,TGTGCCAGCAGTAGGGGACAGGGGGCCTACTACGAGCAGTACTTC
TRBJ2-1,TRBV4-1,TRBD2,.,CASSQAPGLDNEQFF,TGCGCCAGCAGCCAAGCGCCGGGACTAGACAATGAGCAGTTCTTC
TRBJ2-1,TRBV6-6,TRBD1,.,CASSYSWQGADNEQFF,TGTGCCAGCAGTTACTCGTGGCAGGGGGCAGACAATGAGCAGTTCTTC
TRBJ1-1,TRBV6-5,.,.,CASSYNGGKNTEAFF,TGTGCCAGCAGTTATAACGGAGGAAAGAACACTGAAGCTTTCTTT
TRBJ2-5,TRBV24-1,.,.,CATSDSSGLVETQYF,TGTGCCACCAGTGATTCTAGTGGGCTGGTCGAGACCCAGTACTTC
TRBJ1-1,TRBV6-5,.,.,CASSYTTGGDTEAFF,TGTGCCAGCAGTTACACTACCGGGGGAGACACTGAAGCTTTCTTT
TRBJ2-1,TRBV14,.,.,CASRYRGGRDYEQFF,TGTGCCAGCCGTTACCGGGGTGGAAGGGACTATGAGCAGTTCTTC
TRBJ2-5,TRBV20-1,.,.,CSARTRSRETQYF,TGCAGTGCTAGGACTCGGTCCCGGGAGACCCAGTACTTC
TRBJ2-1,TRBV2,.,.,CASSDGGYEQFF,TGTGCCAGCAGTGACGGGGGATATGAGCAGTTCTTC
TRBJ1-2,TRBV7-8,.,.,CASSPDRTPYGYTF,TGTGCCAGCAGCCCTGACAGGACGCCCTATGGCTACACCTTC
TRBJ2-1,TRBV9,.,.,CASSVVGGTANEQFF,TGTGCCAGCAGCGTAGTTGGCGGGACCGCCAATGAGCAGTTCTTC
TRBJ1-1,TRBV27,.,.,CASSLGPGLKKLWNTEAFF,TGTGCCAGCAGCCTTGGGCCGGGACTCAAAAAGTTATGGAACACTGAAGCTTTCTTT
TRBJ2-1,TRBV20-1,.,.,CSARTRGPRVGEQFF,TGCAGTGCTAGAACCCGAGGCCCGAGGGTGGGTGAGCAGTTCTTC
TRBJ2-3,TRBV6-6,TRBD1,.,CASTSPGTGVTDTQYF,TGTGCCAGCACTTCCCCCGGGACAGGAGTCACAGATACGCAGTATTTT
TRBJ2-3,TRBV28,TRBD2,.,CASSFSSRGLADTQYF,TGTGCCAGCAGTTTTTCCTCGCGGGGGTTGGCAGATACGCAGTATTTT
TRBJ2-1,TRBV27,TRBD2,.,CASSLSGRIYNEQFF,TGTGCCAGCAGTTTAAGCGGGAGAATCTACAATGAGCAGTTCTTC
TRBJ2-1,TRBV27,.,.,CASSIDRSYNEQFF,TGTGCCAGCAGTATAGACAGGTCCTACAATGAGCAGTTCTTC